Below are 12 T cell receptor beta chains sequenced from a single sample in a study of regulatory T cells in long-lasting Graves disease. Arm-PCR of CDR3 regions and iRepertoire HTBI primers were the basis on which TCR beta libraries were built. Each CDR3 protein is one row after TCRdb ran MiXCR on the multiplex PCR reads. The sample lists about 560,000 distinct CDR3 sequences; 15% to 20% were seen once. The time point denotes: newly diagnosed GD, antithyroid drugs for less than 3 months. PBMCs were the source of the RNA used for TCR sequencing. Another study also made use of these data, one on T cells in Graves' hyperthyroidism and ophthalmopathy.

This material consisted of peripheral blood mononuclear cells (PBMCs), taken at new diagnosis, from a patient treated with antithyroid drugs. The receptors were gathered from a man younger than 30 with Graves disease.

This clonotype occurred a few times. V usage is TRBV7-6 and J usage is TRBJ1-2; D is uncertain. CDR3 length equals 14 residues. CDR1 is SGHVS and CDR2 is FNYEAQ in the germline V gene. Trimming took 1 base from V and 8 from J, leaving 14 bases between them. This chain's CDR3 is CASSLDGGPTGYTF. The DNA of the CDR3 is TGTGCCAGCAGCTTAGATGGAGGGCCCACCGGCTACACCTTC.

DNA of the CDR3: TGTGCCAGCAGCTCCGGTCCCACAGATACGCAGTATTTT. Protein sequence: CASSSGPTDTQYF. The chain employs TRBV7-3 and TRBJ2-3, with unresolved D. The CDR3 has 13 residues. Trimming stripped 4 bases from V and 2 bases from J, with 7 bases between. The germline V gene has CDR1 SGHTA and CDR2 FQGTGA. Full variable domain (missing parts from reference TRBV7-3 and TRBJ2-3): GAGVSQTPSNKVTEKGKYVELRCDPISGHTALYWYRQSLGQGPEFLIYFQGTGAADDSGLPNDRFFAVRPEGSVSTLKIQRTERGDSAVYLCASSSGPTDTQYFGPGTRLTVL.

This clonotype was counted between two and nine times. This chain connects TRBV6-2 or TRBV6-3 to TRBJ2-1; maybe TRBD2 (6 bases). The germline gives CDR1 MNHEY, CDR2 SVGEGT. The CDR3 extends over 15 amino acids. With 0 bases removed from V and 2 bases from J, the gap between germline ends came to 8 bases. The CDR3 here is CASSYSAGTYNEQFF. The DNA for the CDR3 is TGTGCCAGCAGTTACTCAGCGGGCACCTACAATGAGCAGTTCTTC.

This clonotype was detected ten times or more. This CDR3 is CASSPRTASTDTQYF. The CDR3 DNA reads TGTGCCAGCAGTCCTCGGACGGCTAGCACAGATACGCAGTATTTT. The rearrangement joins TRBV18 to TRBJ2-3; D is undetermined. Germline values: CDR1 KGHSH, CDR2 LQKENI. Trimming cost V 8 bases and J 0 bases, with 15 bases left between them. This CDR3 has 15 residues.

The rearrangement uses TRBV20-1 and TRBJ2-3; 7 positions agree with TRBD1. The trim removed 6 bases at V and 0 bases at J, leaving 9 bases unmatched. Germline CDR1 and CDR2: DFQATT and SNEGSKA (reference sequence). CDR3 size: 15 residues. CDR3 in DNA: TGCAGTGCCCGGGACAGTAGTATAAGCACAGATACGCAGTATTTT. Its protein product is CSARDSSISTDTQYF.

Regarding this clonotype: A much larger clone differs from this one at a single base, so this may be a read error. The final CDR3 position lacks the conserved phenylalanine or tryptophan, pointing to a likely read error. The rearrangement links TRBV12-3 or TRBV12-4 to TRBJ1-1, with a tentative D call TRBD1 (5 bases). The V gene lost 5 bases and the J gene lost 2 bases, with 18 bases spanning the gap. The length of the CDR3 is 16 residues. CDR3 DNA: TGTGCCAGCAGTCCAGGGAGGGCAATCCCAAACACTGAAGCTTTCCTT. It translates to CASSPGRAIPNTEAFL.

This clonotype was counted between two and nine times. The J gene is TRBJ2-1, the V gene TRBV19, with a tentative D call TRBD1 (6 bases). From germline, CDR1 is LNHDA and CDR2 SQIVND (reference sequence). Trimming removed 7 bases from V and 5 bases from J, with 18 bases in between. The CDR3 length is 15 residues. The CDR3 bases are TGTGCCAGTACCTTTGGGGGCCTATCGAACAATGAGCAGTTCTTC. Its protein product is CASTFGGLSNNEQFF.

This clonotype was detected many times. The V gene is TRBV6-5, the J gene TRBJ1-1; a weak D match, TRBD1 (6 bases). This CDR3 comprises 17 residues. CDR1 is MNHEY, CDR2 SVGAGI, per germline. V lost 4 bases to trimming and J lost 0 bases, with 18 bases between them. The chain's CDR3 is CASSSVGGGLMNTEAFF. CDR3 sequence (DNA): TGTGCCAGCAGTTCCGTGGGAGGGGGGCTGATGAACACTGAAGCTTTCTTT.

The CDR3 region is CASSLPGGAYEQYF. CDR3 sequence (DNA): TGTGCCAGCAGCTTGCCTGGGGGGGCCTACGAGCAGTACTTC. The chain joins TRBV5-6 to TRBJ2-7, with TRBD2 matching 7 bases. V gave up 1 base and J gave up 2 bases; unmatched junction bases: 3. Looked up from germline, CDR1 is SGHDT and CDR2 is YYEEEE. The CDR3 is made up of 14 amino acids.

The sample holds one count of this clonotype. This may be a read error, as it is one base from a much larger clone. The genes are TRBV3-1 and TRBJ2-1; D is undetermined. CDR1 is LGHDT and CDR2 is YNNKEL in the germline V gene (reference sequence). The CDR3 totals 12 residues. In nucleotides, the CDR3 is TGTGCCAGCAGACTTGAAAACAATAAGCAGTTCTTC. It codes for CASRLENNKQFF.

This clonotype came up many times. The chain carries TRBV7-9 and TRBJ1-1; no reliable D call. Germline CDR1 is SEHNR and CDR2 is FQNEAQ (reference sequence). The V end lost 4 bases, the J end lost 3 bases, and 12 bases lay between the germline ends. The CDR3 is made up of 14 amino acids. DNA for the CDR3: TGTGCCAGCAGCTCCCTCGGGGAGTACACTGAAGCTTTCTTT. Translation: CASSSLGEYTEAFF.

This clonotype showed up many times. J is TRBJ2-3 and V is TRBV7-9; maybe TRBD1 (6 bases). V gave up 1 base and J gave up 7 bases, with 15 bases separating them. The CDR3 is 15 residues long. CDR1 is SEHNR and CDR2 is FQNEAQ in the germline V gene (reference sequence). CDR3 in DNA: TGTGCCAGCAGCTTAGAACAGGGCTCCCCACATACGCAGTATTTT. Its translation is CASSLEQGSPHTQYF.